This record concerns one TCR beta chain sequence. Trimming cost V 6 bases and J 6 bases; bases outside gene matches: 9. The length of the CDR3 is 14 residues. Germline CDR1 is MNHEY and CDR2 is SVGAGI. These data belong to a study of shared clonotypes between healthy human individuals. Selected positively for CCR7 and CD45RO-negative, naive CD8 cells excluded terminally differentiated effector memory CD45RA+ cells. Recent acute infections and vaccinations were absent in the healthy HIV-negative adult donors. Produced via immunoSEQ multiplex PCR; TCRdb's table is partial and in-frame only. The data hold around 1.9 million clones, with roughly 93% observed a single time.

This clonotype was obtained from a man younger than 30 in good health. Some clones in this sample may be carry-over from other donors' samples. This chain connects TRBV6-5 to TRBJ2-5; 8 positions match TRBD2. Sample: naive CD8+ T cells from PBMCs. The CDR3: CASRGGLAGKTQYF. The CDR3 bases are TGTGCCAGCAGGGGAGGACTAGCAGGGAAGACCCAGTACTTC.